This section outlines one T cell receptor beta chain sequence together with its context. Its antigen is currently unknown. Profiled with immunoSEQ multiplex PCR; TCRdb holds only in-frame clones, not every one. The sample lists around 100,000 clones; 88% were seen once. This sample stems from a study of T cell responses to AZD1222 COVID-19 vaccine. General observations from the study: Among the donors, most were white British and more were female, and clonal diversity was possibly underestimated. AZD1222 recipients seropositive at baseline numbered only 5 or 6.

This CDR3 comprises 17 residues. Germline assignment: CDR1 SGHVS and CDR2 FQNEAQ. With 1 base removed from V and 0 bases from J, the gap between germline ends came to 13 bases. The chain couples TRBV7-8 to TRBJ1-3; D is unresolved. The TCR comes from an adult in good health. Material: peripheral blood, obtained on day 0 of AZD1222 vaccination. CDR3 DNA: TGTGCCAGCAGCTTAGTCCCCACAGTGTTCTCTGGAAACACCATATATTTT. Encoded protein: CASSLVPTVFSGNTIYF.